A single sample is the source of the 8 T cell receptor beta chains below, sequenced in a study of CXCR3-negative and CXCR3-positive naive CD8 T cells. The authors made the TRB cDNA libraries by 5' RACE using UMI labels. TCRdb re-called the 5' RACE reads and catalogs CDR3 proteins one per entry, DNA excluded. This table holds about 26,000 distinct CDR3 sequences. The sequencing input was naive CXCR3- CD8+ T cells from blood. The subset denotes: CD45RO-CCR7+CD27+CD95- naive CD8+ T cells lacking CXCR3 (TNR3-). All receptors come from a human donor in good health. Some clones in this sample may be carry-over from other donors' samples.

This chain joins TRBV10-3 and TRBJ1-2. The germline CDR1 and CDR2 sequences are ENHRY and SYGVKD. The CDR3 loop spans 15 amino acids. The CDR3 protein is CAISVASELIYGYTF.

This chain uses TRBV5-5 with TRBJ2-2; checking the TCRdb D call of TRBD2 is not possible without DNA. Germline-derived CDR1 and CDR2 are SGHKS and YYEKEE (reference sequence). There are 15 residues in the CDR3. The CDR3 here is CASSRGGGKTGELFF.

V is TRBV15 and J is TRBJ2-3. Germline V gene sequence: CDR1 LNHNV, CDR2 YYDKDF (reference sequence). This CDR3 is built from 14 residues. The CDR3 here is CATSSGGSTDTQYF.

V is TRBV20-1 and J is TRBJ2-7; with no DNA, the TCRdb D assignment of TRBD1 cannot be verified. This CDR3 region has 14 residues. Per germline, CDR1 DFQATT and CDR2 SNEGSKA (reference sequence). This CDR3 reads CSARGDRGLYEQYF.

The chain joins TRBV2 to TRBJ2-1; the D call of TRBD1 rests on TCRdb alone, since no DNA is present to check it. The CDR3 is 15 amino acids. Germline V gene lookup returns CDR1 SNHLY and CDR2 FYNNEI. CDR3: CASSVQGQPYNEQFF. Together with reference TRBV2 and TRBJ2-1, the CDR3 gives the full variable domain: EPEVTQTPSHQVTQMGQEVILRCVPISNHLYFYWYRQILGQKVEFLVSFYNNEISEKSEIFDDQFSVERPDGSNFTLKIRSTKLEDSAMYFCASSVQGQPYNEQFFGPGTRLTVL.

The chain employs TRBV9 and TRBJ2-1; TCRdb indicates TRBD1, and absent DNA this call remains unverified. Germline V lookup: CDR1 SGDLS, CDR2 YYNGEE. The CDR3 length is 15 residues. The CDR3 reads CASSAGTGVYNEQFF.

The rearrangement links TRBV6-1 to TRBJ2-1; TCRdb selects TRBD1, and the lack of DNA leaves this call unchecked. The V gene's germline CDR1 is MNHNS and CDR2 SASEGT. CDR3 length: 17 amino acids. The chain's CDR3 is CASSEAEGFLSYNEQFF.

V usage is TRBV7-9 and J usage is TRBJ1-2; TCRdb returns TRBD1, unconfirmable since there is no DNA. Germline-derived CDR1 and CDR2 are SEHNR and FQNEAQ (reference sequence). There are 19 residues in the CDR3. The chain's CDR3 is CASSSFGARGDTVNYGYTF.